The subject of this entry is one TCR beta chain. What it recognizes is unknown. The data were obtained in a study of T-cell memory formation after mild COVID-19. Study-wide results and caveats: The second-wave clones peaking on day 37 were not confirmed as SARS-CoV-2-specific. The appearance of some responding clones in pre-infection memory suggested that cross-reactive memory joined. Contracting clones localized mainly to CM and EM when CD4+ and mainly to EMRA when CD8+.

CDR1 MGHRA and CDR2 YSYEKL come from the germline V gene. V was shortened by 3 bases and J by 3 bases, with 6 bases between the two germline ends. This CDR3 region has 13 residues. TCRdb re-derived calls from the 5' RACE reads in MiXCR, one entry per CDR3 protein. Of 11,000 to 15,000 distinct CDR3 sequences listed, 15% to 20% are singletons. Sequenced sample: PBMCs or a T cell subset sorted from them (not recorded which). The source is an adult woman who had mild COVID-19 (a few samples of this study predate the infection). Cell type and time point are not known. The chain is built from TRBV4-1 and TRBJ1-5; no definite D call. CDR3 in DNA: TGCGCCAGCAGCCAGGATCCCAATCAGCCCCAGCATTTT. Its translation is CASSQDPNQPQHF.